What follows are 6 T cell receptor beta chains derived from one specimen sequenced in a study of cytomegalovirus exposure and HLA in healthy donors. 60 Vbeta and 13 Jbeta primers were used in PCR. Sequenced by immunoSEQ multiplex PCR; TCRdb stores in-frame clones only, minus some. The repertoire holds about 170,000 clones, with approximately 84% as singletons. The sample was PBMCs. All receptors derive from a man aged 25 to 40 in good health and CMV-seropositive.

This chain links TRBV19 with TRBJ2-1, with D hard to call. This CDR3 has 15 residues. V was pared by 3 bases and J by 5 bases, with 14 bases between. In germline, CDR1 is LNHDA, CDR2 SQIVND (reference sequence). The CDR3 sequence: CASSITSYTHNEQFF. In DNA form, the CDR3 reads TGTGCCAGTAGTATTACGTCTTACACACACAATGAGCAGTTCTTC.

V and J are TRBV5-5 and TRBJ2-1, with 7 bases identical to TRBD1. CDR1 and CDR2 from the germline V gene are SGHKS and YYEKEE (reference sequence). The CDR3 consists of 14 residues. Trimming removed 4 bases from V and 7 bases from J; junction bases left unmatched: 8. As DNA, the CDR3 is TGTGCCAGCAGCGTCGGGACAGCCAGGAATGAGCAGTTCTTC. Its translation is CASSVGTARNEQFF.

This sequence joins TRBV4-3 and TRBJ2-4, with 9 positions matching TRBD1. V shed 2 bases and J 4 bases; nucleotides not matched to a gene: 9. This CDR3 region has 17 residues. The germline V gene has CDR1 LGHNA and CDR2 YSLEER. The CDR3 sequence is CASSQILTDRGKNIQYF. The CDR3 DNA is TGCGCCAGCAGCCAAATATTGACCGACAGGGGGAAAAACATTCAGTACTTC.

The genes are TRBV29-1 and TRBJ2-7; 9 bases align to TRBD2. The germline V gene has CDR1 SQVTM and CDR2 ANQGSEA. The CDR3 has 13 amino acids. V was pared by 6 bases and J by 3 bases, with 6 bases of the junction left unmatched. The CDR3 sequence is CSVTTSGNYEQYF. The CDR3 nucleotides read TGCAGCGTGACGACTAGCGGAAACTACGAGCAGTACTTC.

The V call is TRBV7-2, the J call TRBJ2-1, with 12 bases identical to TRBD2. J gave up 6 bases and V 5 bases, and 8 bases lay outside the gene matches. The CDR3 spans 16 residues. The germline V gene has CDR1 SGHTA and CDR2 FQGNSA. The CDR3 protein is CASSRGLAGIGNEQFF. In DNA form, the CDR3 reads TGTGCCAGCAGCCGTGGACTAGCGGGAATCGGCAATGAGCAGTTCTTC.

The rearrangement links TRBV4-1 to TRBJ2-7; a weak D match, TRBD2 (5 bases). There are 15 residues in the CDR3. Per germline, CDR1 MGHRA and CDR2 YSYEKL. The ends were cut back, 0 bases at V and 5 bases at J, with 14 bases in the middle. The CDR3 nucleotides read TGCGCCAGCAGCCAAGATCCGCAGCCGGAGGACGAGCAGTACGTC. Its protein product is CASSQDPQPEDEQYV.